This TCR beta chain was recovered during a study of early T cells in non-severe SARS-CoV-2 infection. Overall study findings and caveats: Database matching using VDJdb favored anti-spike CD8 responses, with private and CD4 specificities left missing.

The CDR3 has 13 residues. The V gene's germline CDR1 is SGHDN and CDR2 FVKESK. This clonotype showed up just a few times. Its antigen is not identified. The junction does not match germline at one end; this may be a read error. Each cDNA molecule carried a unique molecular identifier. MiXCR, applied by TCRdb to the 5' RACE reads, yields one record per CDR3 protein. The profile covers tens of thousands of distinct CDR3 sequences, with approximately 15% appearing a single time and about 6.7% taken by the ten largest. The TCR originated in an adult who was a healthcare worker with PCR-confirmed SARS-CoV-2 infection or an uninfected control (not recorded which). The sequenced sample was whole blood. The chain combines TRBV14 with TRBJ2-7, with D uncertain. CDR3 amino acids: CASSQDRSSEQYF. CDR3 sequence (DNA): TGTGCCAGCAGCCAAGACAGGTCCTCCGAGCAGTACTTC. Full variable domain (rest looked up from reference TRBV14 and TRBJ2-7): EAGVTQFPSHSVIEKGQTVTLRCDPISGHDNLYWYRRVMGKEIKFLLHFVKESKQDESGMPNNRFLAERTGGTYSTLKVQPAELEDSGVYFCASSQDRSSEQYFGPGTRLTVT.